The source of this TCR beta chain is a study of blood T cell repertoires in COVID-19. The CDR3 consists of 15 residues. Germline CDR1 reads MNHEY; CDR2 reads SMNVEV (reference sequence). V dropped 4 bases and J dropped 8 bases, with 18 bases sitting between them. Data came from immunoSEQ multiplex PCR; TCRdb stores just in-frame clones and leaves some out. Of fewer than 200,000 clones in the sample, 79% were seen once. This rearrangement joins TRBV27 to TRBJ2-1; maybe TRBD2 (5 bases). Sequencing was done on a sample of peripheral blood. This clonotype was sampled from an older woman with COVID-19, enrolled during active disease. The CDR3 spells CASSSGTSGWDEQFF. In nucleotides, the CDR3 is TGTGCCAGCAGTTCTGGAACTAGTGGTTGGGATGAGCAGTTCTTC.